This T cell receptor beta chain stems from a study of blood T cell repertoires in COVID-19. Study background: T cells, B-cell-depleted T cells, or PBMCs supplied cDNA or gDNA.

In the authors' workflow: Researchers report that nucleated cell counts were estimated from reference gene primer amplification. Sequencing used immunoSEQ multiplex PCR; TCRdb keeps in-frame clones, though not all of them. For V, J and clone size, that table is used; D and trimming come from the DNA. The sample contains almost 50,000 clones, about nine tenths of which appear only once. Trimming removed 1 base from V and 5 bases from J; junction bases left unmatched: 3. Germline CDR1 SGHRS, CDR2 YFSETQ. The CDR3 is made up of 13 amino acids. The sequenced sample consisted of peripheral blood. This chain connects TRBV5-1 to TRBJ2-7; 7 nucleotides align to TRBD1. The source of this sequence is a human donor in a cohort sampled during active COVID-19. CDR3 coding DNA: TGCGCCAGCAGCTTGACAGGGGCGCACGAGCAGTACGTC. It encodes CASSLTGAHEQYV.